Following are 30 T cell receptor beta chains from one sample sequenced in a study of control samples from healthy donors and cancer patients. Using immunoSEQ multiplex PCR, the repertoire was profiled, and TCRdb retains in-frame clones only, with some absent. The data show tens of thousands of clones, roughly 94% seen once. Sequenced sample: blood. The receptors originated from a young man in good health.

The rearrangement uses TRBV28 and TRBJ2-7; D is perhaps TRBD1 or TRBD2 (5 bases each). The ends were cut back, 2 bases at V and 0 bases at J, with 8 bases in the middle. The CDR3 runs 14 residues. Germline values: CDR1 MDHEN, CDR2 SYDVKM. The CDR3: CASSLGGTSYEQYF. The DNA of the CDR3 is TGTGCCAGCAGTTTAGGTGGGACCTCCTACGAGCAGTACTTC.

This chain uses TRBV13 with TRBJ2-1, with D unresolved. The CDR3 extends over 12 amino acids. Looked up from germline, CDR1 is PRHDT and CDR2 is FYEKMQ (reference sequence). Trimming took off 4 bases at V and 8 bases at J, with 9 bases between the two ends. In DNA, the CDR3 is TGTGCCAGCAGCTCCAGCGTCGATGAGCAGTTCTTC. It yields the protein CASSSSVDEQFF.

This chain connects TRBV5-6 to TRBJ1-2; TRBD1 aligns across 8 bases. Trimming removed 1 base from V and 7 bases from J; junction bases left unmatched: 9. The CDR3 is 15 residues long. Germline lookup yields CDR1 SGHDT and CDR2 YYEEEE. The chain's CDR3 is CASSLQGARLGGYTF. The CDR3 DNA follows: TGTGCCAGCAGCTTGCAGGGGGCACGGCTAGGTGGCTACACCTTC.

The CDR3 DNA follows: TGTGCCAGCAGTGAAAGGGCAGGGGGGTTTTCACCCCTCCACTTT. It is translated as CASSERAGGFSPLHF. The rearrangement joins TRBV6-1 to TRBJ1-6, with 7 nucleotides matching TRBD1. The CDR3 extends over 15 amino acids. CDR1 is MNHNS and CDR2 is SASEGT in the germline V gene. V shed 2 bases, J shed 9 bases, and the junction held 7 bases outside the gene matches.

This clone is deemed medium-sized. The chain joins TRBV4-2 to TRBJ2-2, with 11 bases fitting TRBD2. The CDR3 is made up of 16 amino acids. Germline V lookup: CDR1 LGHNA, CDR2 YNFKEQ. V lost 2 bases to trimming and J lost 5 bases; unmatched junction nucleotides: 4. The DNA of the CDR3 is TGTGCCAGCAGCCAACTACTAGCGGGGGAAACCGGGGAGCTGTTTTTT. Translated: CASSQLLAGETGELFF.

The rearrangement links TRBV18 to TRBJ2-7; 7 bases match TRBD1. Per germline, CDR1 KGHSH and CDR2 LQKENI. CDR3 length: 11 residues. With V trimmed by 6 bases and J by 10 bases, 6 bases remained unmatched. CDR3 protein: CASSQDREQYF. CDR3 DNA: TGTGCCAGCTCGCAAGACAGGGAACAGTACTTC.

The CDR3 coding sequence is TGTGCCACCAGCATCGGTGTCGGCTACGAGCAGTACTTC. This sequence encodes CATSIGVGYEQYF. The chain is built from TRBV15 and TRBJ2-7; D not resolved. The CDR3 has 13 amino acids. Trimming stripped 4 bases from V and 3 bases from J, with 10 bases between. CDR1 LNHNV and CDR2 YYDKDF come from the germline V gene (reference sequence).

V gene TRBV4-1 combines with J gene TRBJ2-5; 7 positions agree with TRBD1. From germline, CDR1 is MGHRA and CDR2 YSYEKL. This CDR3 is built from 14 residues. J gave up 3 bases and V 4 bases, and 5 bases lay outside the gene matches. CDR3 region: CASSPPGQKETQYF. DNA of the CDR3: TGCGCCAGCAGCCCACCGGGACAGAAAGAGACCCAGTACTTC.

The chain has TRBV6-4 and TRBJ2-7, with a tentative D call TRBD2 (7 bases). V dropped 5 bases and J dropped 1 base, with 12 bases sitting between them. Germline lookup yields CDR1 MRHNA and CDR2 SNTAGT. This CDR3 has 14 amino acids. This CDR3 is CASSSGGRSYEQYF. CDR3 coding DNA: TGTGCCAGCAGTTCGGGGGGCCGATCCTACGAGCAGTACTTC.

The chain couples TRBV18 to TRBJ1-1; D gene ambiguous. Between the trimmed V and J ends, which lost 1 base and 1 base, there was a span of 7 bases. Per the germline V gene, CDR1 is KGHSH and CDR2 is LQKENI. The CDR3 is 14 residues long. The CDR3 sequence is CASSPLTRNTEAFF. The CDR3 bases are TGTGCCAGCTCACCACTAACAAGGAACACTGAAGCTTTCTTT. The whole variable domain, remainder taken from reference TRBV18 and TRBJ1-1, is NAGVMQNPRHLVRRRGQEARLRCSPMKGHSHVYWYRQLPEEGLKFMVYLQKENIIDESGMPKERFSAEFPKEGPSILRIQQVVRGDSAAYFCASSPLTRNTEAFFGQGTRLTVV.

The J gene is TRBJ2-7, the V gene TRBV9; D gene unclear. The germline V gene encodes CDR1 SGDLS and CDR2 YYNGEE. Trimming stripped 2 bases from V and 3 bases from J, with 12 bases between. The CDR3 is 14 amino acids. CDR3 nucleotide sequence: TGTGCCAGCAGCGTGGGTCAGAGCCACTACGAGCAGTACTTC. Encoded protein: CASSVGQSHYEQYF.

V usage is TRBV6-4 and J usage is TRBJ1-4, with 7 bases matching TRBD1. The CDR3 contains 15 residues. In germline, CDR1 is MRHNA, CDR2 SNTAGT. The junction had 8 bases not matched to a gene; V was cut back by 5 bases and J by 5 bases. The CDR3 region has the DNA TGTGCCAGCAGTCCGACAGGGAACGCGAATGAAAAACTGTTTTTT. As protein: CASSPTGNANEKLFF.

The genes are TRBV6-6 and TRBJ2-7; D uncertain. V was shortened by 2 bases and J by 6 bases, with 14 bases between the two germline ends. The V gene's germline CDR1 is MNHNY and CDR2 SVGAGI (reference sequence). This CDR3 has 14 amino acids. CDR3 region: CASSYRVEKSEQYF. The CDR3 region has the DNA TGTGCCAGCAGTTACAGGGTAGAGAAGAGCGAGCAGTACTTC.

In nucleotides, the CDR3 is TGTGCCAGCAGTGATCAGGTAATCGGCACTGAAGCTTTCTTT. This translates into CASSDQVIGTEAFF. This chain uses TRBV6-1 with TRBJ1-1; D is uncertain. From germline, CDR1 is MNHNS and CDR2 SASEGT. The CDR3 totals 14 residues. V lost 3 bases and J 4 bases, leaving 12 bases between the germline ends.

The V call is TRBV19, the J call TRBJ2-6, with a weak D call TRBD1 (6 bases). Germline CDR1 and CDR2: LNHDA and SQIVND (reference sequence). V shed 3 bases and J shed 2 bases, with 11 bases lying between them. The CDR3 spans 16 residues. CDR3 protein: CASSIAGAAGANVLTF. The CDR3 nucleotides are TGTGCCAGTAGTATCGCAGGGGCGGCTGGGGCCAACGTCCTGACTTTC. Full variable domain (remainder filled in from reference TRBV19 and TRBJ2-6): DGGITQSPKYLFRKEGQNVTLSCEQNLNHDAMYWYRQDPGQGLRLIYYSQIVNDFQKGDIAEGYSVSREKKESFPLTVTSAQKNPTAFYLCASSIAGAAGANVLTFGAGSRLTVL.

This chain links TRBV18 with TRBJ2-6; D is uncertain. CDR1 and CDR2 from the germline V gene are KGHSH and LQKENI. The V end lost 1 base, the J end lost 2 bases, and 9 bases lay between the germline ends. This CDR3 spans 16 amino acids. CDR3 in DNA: TGTGCCAGCTCACCACAGGACCTTACTGGGGCCAACGTCCTGACTTTC. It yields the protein CASSPQDLTGANVLTF.

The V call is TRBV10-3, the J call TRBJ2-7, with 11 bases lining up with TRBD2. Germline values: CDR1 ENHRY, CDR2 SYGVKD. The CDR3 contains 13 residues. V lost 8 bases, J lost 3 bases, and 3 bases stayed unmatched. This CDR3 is CAIGTSGGYEQYF. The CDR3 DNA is TGTGCCATCGGAACTAGCGGGGGCTACGAGCAGTACTTC.

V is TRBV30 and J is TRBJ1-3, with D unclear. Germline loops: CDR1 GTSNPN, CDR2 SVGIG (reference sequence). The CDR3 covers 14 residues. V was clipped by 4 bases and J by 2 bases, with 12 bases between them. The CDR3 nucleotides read TGTGCCTGGACTCCAGGCGGGGCTGGAAACACCATATATTTT. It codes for CAWTPGGAGNTIYF.

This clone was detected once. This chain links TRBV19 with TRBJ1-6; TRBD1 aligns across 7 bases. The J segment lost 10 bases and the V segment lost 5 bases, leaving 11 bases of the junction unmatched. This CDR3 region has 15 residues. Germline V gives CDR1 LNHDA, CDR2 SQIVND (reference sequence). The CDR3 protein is CASSVGASTGSPLHF. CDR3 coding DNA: TGTGCCAGTAGTGTGGGGGCGTCGACAGGGTCACCCCTCCACTTT.

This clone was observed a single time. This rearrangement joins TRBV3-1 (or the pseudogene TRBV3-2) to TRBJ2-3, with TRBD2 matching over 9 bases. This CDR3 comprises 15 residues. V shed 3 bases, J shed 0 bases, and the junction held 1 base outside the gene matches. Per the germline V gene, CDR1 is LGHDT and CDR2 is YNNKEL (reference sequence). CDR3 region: CASSHAGGSTDTQYF. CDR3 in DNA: TGTGCCAGCAGCCACGCGGGAGGGAGCACAGATACGCAGTATTTT.

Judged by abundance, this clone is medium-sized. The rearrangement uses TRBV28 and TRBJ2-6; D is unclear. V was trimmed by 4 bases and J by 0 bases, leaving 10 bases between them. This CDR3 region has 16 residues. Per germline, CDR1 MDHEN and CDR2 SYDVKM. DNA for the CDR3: TGTGCCAGCAGTTCTGGACCGGCCTCTGGGGCCAACGTCCTGACTTTC. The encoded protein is CASSSGPASGANVLTF.

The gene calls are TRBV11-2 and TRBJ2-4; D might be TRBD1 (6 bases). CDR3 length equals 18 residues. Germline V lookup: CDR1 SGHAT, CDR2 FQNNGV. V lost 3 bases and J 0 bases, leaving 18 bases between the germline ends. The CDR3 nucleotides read TGTGCCAGCAGCTTCACCAGGGGCACAACCCGAGCCAAAAACATTCAGTACTTC. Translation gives CASSFTRGTTRAKNIQYF.

In DNA form, the CDR3 reads TGTGCCAGCAGTTCGGGACGTCTCTCTGGGGCCAACGTCCTGACTTTC. This sequence encodes CASSSGRLSGANVLTF. The rearrangement links TRBV27 to TRBJ2-6, with D perhaps matching TRBD1 or TRBD2 (5 bases each). With 4 bases removed from V and 0 bases from J, the gap between germline ends came to 10 bases. The CDR3 has 16 amino acids. CDR1 is MNHEY and CDR2 is SMNVEV in the germline V gene (reference sequence).

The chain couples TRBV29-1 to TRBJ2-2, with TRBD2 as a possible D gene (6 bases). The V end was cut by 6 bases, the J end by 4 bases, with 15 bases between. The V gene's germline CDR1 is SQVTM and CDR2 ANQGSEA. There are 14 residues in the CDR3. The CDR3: CSVLPPGVTGELFF. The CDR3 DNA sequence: TGCAGCGTCCTGCCTCCGGGAGTCACCGGGGAGCTGTTTTTT.

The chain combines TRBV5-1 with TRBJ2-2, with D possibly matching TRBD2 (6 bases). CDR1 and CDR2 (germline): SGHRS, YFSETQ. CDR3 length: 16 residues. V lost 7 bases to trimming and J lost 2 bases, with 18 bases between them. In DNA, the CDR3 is TGCGCCAGCGAACCCCTACCGGGAGCCAACACCGGGGAGCTGTTTTTT. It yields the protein CASEPLPGANTGELFF.

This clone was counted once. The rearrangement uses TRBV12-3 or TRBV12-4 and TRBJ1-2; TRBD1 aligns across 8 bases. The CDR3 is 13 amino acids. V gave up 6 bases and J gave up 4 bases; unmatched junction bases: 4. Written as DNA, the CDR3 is TGTGCCAGCAGAACTACAGGGGGCTATGGCTACACCTTC. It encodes CASRTTGGYGYTF.

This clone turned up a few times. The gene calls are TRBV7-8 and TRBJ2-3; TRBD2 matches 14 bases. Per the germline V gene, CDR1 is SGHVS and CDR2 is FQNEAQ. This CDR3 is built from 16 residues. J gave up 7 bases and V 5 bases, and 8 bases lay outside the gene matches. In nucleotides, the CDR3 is TGTGCCAGCAGCCCCACGACTAGCGGGAGGGTAAATACGCAGTATTTT. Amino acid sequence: CASSPTTSGRVNTQYF.

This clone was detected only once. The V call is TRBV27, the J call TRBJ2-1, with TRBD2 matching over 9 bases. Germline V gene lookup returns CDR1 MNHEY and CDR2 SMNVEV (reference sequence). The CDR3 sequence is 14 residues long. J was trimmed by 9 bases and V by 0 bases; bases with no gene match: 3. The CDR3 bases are TGTGCCAGCAGTTTATCTAGCGGGAGAGCTGAGCAGTTCTTC. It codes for CASSLSSGRAEQFF.

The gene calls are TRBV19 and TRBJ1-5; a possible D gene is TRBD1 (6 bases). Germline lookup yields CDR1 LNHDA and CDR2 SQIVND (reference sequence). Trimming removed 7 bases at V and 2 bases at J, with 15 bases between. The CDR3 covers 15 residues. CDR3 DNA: TGTGCCAGTACATACAGGGTTGGCCGCAATCAGCCCCAGCATTTT. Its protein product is CASTYRVGRNQPQHF.

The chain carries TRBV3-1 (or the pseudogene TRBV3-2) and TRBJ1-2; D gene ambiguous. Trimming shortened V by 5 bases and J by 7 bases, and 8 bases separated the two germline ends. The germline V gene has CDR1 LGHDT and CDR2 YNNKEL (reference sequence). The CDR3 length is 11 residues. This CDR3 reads CASSSNSGYTF. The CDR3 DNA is TGTGCCAGCAGCTCCAATAGTGGCTACACCTTC.